The 5 T cell receptor beta chains below come from one sample, sequenced in a study of cytomegalovirus exposure and HLA in healthy donors. The data were produced by immunoSEQ multiplex PCR, yet TCRdb's version contains in-frame clones alone and is incomplete. The repertoire holds 100,000 to 150,000 clones, with under 90% as singletons. The sequencing input was PBMCs. These receptors all come from a woman aged 18-29 years in good health and CMV-seronegative.

Details on this clone: The junction departs from the called germline gene at one end, perhaps through a read error. The chain carries TRBV11-2 and TRBJ2-7; TRBD1 aligns across 9 bases. The germline gives CDR1 SGHAT, CDR2 FQNNGV. The CDR3 runs to 12 residues. CDR3 in amino acids: CASSYSGTGSNF. In DNA form, the CDR3 reads TGTGCCAGCAGTTATTCGGGGACAGGGAGTAACTTC.

The chain combines TRBV6-6 with TRBJ2-5; 7 bases line up with TRBD1. The germline V gene has CDR1 MNHNY and CDR2 SVGAGI (reference sequence). The CDR3 is 14 residues long. Trimming at V came to 2 bases and at J to 3 bases, leaving 3 bases not matched to a gene. The CDR3 DNA is TGTGCCAGCAGTTACCTCAGGGGGAAAGAGACCCAGTACTTC. Translating it yields CASSYLRGKETQYF.

The CDR3 sequence: CAWSGTSPYNEQFF. DNA for the CDR3: TGTGCCTGGAGTGGGACTAGCCCCTACAATGAGCAGTTCTTC. The chain uses TRBV30 and TRBJ2-1; TRBD2 matches at 8 bases. Trimming cost V 1 base and J 2 bases; bases outside gene matches: 1. Germline values: CDR1 GTSNPN, CDR2 SVGIG (reference sequence). The CDR3 runs to 14 residues.

The chain combines TRBV21-1 with TRBJ2-7; TRBD1, the D gene given by the table, was not confirmed from the DNA. TRBV21-1 is a recognized pseudogene. This CDR3 has 16 amino acids. In nucleotides, the CDR3 is TGTGCCAGCAGCAAAACCCAATCTAGGGGGTTCTACGAGCAGTACTTC. This sequence encodes CASSKTQSRGFYEQYF.

The rearrangement joins TRBV27 to TRBJ2-7; 9 bases match TRBD2. CDR3 length: 13 amino acids. V lost 6 bases and J lost 5; bases outside the gene matches: 5. Germline lookup yields CDR1 MNHEY and CDR2 SMNVEV (reference sequence). For the CDR3, the DNA is TGTGCCAGCAGCCCCGCGGGAGGGAACGAGCAGTACTTC. Translation: CASSPAGGNEQYF.